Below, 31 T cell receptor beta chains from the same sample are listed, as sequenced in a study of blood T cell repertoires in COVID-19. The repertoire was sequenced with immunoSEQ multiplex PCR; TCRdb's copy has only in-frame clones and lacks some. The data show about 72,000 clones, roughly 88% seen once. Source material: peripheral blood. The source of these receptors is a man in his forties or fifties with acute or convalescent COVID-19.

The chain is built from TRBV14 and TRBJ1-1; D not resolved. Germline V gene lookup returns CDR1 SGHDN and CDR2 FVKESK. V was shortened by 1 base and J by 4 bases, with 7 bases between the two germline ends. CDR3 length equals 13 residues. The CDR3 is CASSQVGSTEAFF. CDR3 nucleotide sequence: TGTGCCAGCAGCCAAGTCGGGAGCACTGAAGCTTTCTTT.

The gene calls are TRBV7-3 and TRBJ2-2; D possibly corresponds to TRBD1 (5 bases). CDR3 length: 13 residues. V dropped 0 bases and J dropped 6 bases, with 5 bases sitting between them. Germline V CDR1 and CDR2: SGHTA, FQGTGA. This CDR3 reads CASSLTRAGELFF. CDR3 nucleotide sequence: TGTGCCAGCAGCTTAACCAGGGCCGGGGAGCTGTTTTTT. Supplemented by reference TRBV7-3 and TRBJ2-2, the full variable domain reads GAGVSQTPSNKVTEKGKYVELRCDPISGHTALYWYRQSLGQGPEFLIYFQGTGAADDSGLPNDRFFAVRPEGSVSTLKIQRTERGDSAVYLCASSLTRAGELFFGEGSRLTVL.

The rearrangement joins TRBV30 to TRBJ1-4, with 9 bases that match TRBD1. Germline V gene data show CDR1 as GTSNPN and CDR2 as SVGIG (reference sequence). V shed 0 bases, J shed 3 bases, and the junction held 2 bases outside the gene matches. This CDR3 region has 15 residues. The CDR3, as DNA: TGTGCCTGGAGTGTAAGACAGGGGGCTAATGAAAAACTGTTTTTT. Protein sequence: CAWSVRQGANEKLFF.

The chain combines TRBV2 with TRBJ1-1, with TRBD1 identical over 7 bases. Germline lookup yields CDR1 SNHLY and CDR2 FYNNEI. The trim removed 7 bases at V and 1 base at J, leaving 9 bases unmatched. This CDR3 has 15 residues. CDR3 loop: CASNQYGTANTEAFF. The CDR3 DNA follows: TGTGCCAGCAACCAATATGGGACAGCGAACACTGAAGCTTTCTTT.

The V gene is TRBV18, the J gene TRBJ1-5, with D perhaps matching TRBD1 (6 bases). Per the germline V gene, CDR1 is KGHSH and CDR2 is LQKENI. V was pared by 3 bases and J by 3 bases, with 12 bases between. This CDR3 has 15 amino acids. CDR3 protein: CASSPYTGNNQPQHF. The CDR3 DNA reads TGTGCCAGCTCACCGTACACAGGGAACAATCAGCCCCAGCATTTT.

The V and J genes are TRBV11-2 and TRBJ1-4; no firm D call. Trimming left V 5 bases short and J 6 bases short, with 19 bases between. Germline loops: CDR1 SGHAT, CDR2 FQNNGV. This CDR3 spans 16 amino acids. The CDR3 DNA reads TGTGCCAGCAGCCCACCTACCCCGTTGGCGGATGAAAAACTGTTTTTT. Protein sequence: CASSPPTPLADEKLFF.

The CDR3 sequence: CASSQALYGYTF. The CDR3 DNA is TGTGCCAGCAGCCAGGCCCTCTATGGCTACACCTTC. The chain recombines TRBV4-2 with TRBJ1-2; D gene ambiguous. Germline values: CDR1 LGHNA, CDR2 YNFKEQ. The CDR3 runs 12 residues. The germline V and J ends were trimmed by 3 bases and 4 bases, with 6 bases remaining between them.

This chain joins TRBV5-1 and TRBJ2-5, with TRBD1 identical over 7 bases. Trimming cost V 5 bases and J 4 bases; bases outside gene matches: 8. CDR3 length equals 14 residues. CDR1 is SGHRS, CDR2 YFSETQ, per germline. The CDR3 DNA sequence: TGCGCCAGCAGACCCTCGGGACAGCTAGAGACCCAGTACTTC. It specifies CASRPSGQLETQYF.

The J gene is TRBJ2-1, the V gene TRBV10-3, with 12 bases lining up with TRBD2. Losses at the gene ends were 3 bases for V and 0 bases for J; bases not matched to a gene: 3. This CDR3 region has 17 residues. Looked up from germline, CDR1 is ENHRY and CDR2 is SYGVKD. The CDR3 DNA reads TGTGCCATCAGTGACAGGACTAGCGGGACCTCCTACAATGAGCAGTTCTTC. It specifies CAISDRTSGTSYNEQFF.

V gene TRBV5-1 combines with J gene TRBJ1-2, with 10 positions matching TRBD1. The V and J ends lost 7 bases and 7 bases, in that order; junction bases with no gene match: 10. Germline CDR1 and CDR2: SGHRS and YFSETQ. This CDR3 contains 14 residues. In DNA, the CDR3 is TGCGCCAGCGCCGACCCGGGACAGGGGCCTGGCTACACCTTC. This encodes CASADPGQGPGYTF.

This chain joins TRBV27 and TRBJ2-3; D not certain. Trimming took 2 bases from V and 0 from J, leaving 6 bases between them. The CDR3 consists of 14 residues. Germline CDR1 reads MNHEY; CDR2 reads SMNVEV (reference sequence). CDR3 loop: CASSLMGSTDTQYF. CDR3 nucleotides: TGTGCCAGCAGTTTAATGGGCAGCACAGATACGCAGTATTTT.

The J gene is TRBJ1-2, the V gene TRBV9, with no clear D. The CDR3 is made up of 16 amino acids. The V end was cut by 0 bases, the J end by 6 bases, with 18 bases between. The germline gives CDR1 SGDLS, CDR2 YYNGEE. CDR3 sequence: CASSVDTGLGSDGYTF. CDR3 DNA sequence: TGTGCCAGCAGCGTAGATACGGGGTTGGGTTCTGATGGCTACACCTTC.

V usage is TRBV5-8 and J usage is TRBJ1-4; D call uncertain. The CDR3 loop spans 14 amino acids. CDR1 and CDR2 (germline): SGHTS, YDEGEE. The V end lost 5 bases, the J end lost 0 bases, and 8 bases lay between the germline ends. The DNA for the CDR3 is TGTGCCAGCAGGAGAAGTGCAACTAATGAAAAACTGTTTTTT. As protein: CASRRSATNEKLFF.

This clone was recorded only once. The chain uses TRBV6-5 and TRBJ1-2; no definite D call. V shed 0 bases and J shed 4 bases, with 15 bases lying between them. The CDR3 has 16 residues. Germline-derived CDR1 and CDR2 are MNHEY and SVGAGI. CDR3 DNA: TGTGCCAGCAGTTACTCGAGGCGGGCGTCCGCCTATGGCTACACCTTC. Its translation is CASSYSRRASAYGYTF.

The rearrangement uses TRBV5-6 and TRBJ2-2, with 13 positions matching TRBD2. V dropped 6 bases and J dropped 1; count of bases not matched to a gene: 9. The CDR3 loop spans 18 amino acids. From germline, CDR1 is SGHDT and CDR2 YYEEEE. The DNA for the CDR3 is TGTGCCAGCACACGACTAGCGGGGGGCCCCTTGAACACCGGGGAGCTGTTTTTT. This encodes CASTRLAGGPLNTGELFF.

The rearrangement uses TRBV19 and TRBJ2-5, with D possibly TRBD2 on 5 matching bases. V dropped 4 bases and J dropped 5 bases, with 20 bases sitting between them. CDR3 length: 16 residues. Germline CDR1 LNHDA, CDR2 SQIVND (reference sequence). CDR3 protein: CASSSQDPLGLETQYF. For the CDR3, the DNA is TGTGCCAGTAGTAGCCAGGACCCACTAGGTCTCGAGACCCAGTACTTC.

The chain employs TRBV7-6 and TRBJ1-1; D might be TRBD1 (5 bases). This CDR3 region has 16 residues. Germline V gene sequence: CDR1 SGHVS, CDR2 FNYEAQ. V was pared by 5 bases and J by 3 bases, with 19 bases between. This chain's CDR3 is CASSPAGLGGDTEAFF. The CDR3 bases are TGTGCCAGCAGCCCAGCAGGGCTCGGTGGGGACACTGAAGCTTTCTTT.

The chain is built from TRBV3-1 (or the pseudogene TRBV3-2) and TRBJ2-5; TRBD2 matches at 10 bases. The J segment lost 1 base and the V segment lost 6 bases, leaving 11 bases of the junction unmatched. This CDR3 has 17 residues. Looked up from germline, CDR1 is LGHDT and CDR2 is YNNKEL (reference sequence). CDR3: CASSPPSSGGAQETQYF. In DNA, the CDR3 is TGTGCCAGCAGTCCCCCTTCAAGCGGGGGGGCCCAAGAGACCCAGTACTTC.

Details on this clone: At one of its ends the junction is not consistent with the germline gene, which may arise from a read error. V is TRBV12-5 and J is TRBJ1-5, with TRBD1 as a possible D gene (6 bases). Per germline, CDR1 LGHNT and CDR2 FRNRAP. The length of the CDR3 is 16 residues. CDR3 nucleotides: TGTGCTAGTGGTTTGATAGGACAGAGTTTTTTTCAGGCCCAGCATTTT. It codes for CASGLIGQSFFQAQHF. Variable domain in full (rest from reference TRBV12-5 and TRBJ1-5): DARVTQTPRHKVTEMGQEVTMRCQPILGHNTVFWYRQTMMQGLELLAYFRNRAPLDDSGMPKDRFSAEMPDATLATLKIQPSEPRDSAVYFCASGLIGQSFFQAQHFGDGTRLSIL.

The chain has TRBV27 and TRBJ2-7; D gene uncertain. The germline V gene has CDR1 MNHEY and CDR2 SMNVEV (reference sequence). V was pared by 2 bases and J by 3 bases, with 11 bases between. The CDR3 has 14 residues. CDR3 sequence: CASSLGQRNYEQYF. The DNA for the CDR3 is TGTGCCAGCAGTTTAGGGCAGAGAAACTACGAGCAGTACTTC.

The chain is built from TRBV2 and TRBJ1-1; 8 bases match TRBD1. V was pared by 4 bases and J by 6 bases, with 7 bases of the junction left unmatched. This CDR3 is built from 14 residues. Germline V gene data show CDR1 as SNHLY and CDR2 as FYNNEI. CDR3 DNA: TGTGCCAGCAGTGGTCGGACAGGGTGGGCTGAAGCTTTCTTT. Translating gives CASSGRTGWAEAFF.

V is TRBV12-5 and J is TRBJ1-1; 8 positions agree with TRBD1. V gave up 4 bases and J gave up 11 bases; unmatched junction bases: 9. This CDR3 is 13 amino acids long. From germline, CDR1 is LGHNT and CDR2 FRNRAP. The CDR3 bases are TGTGCTAGTGGTTCGCAGACAGGGGAGCGGGCTTTCTTT. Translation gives CASGSQTGERAFF.

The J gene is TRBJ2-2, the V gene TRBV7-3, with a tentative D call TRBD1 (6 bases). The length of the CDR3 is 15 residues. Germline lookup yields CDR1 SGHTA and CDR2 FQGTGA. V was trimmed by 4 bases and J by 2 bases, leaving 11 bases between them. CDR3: CASSYGQLNTGELFF. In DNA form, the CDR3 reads TGTGCCAGCAGCTATGGACAGCTAAACACCGGGGAGCTGTTTTTT.

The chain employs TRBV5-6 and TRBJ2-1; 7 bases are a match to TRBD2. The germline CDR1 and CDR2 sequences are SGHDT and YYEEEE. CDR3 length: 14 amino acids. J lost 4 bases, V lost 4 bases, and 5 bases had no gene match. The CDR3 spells CASSPTRGYNEQFF. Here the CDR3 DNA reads TGTGCCAGCAGCCCTACGCGGGGGTACAATGAGCAGTTCTTC.

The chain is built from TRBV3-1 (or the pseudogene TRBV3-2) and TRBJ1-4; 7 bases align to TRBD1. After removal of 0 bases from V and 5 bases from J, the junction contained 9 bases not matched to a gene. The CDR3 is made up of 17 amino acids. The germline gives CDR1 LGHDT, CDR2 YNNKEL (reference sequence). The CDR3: CASSQEDADRQNEKLFF. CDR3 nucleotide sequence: TGTGCCAGCAGCCAAGAGGACGCGGACAGGCAAAATGAAAAACTGTTTTTT.

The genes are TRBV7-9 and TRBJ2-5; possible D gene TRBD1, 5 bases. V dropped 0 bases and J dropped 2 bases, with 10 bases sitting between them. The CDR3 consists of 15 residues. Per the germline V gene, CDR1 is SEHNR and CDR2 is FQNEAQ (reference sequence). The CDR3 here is CASSLALRGQETQYF. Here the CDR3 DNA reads TGTGCCAGCAGCTTAGCGCTTAGGGGTCAAGAGACCCAGTACTTC. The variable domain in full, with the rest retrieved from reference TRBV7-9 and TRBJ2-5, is DTGVSQNPRHKITKRGQNVTFRCDPISEHNRLYWYRQTLGQGPEFLTYFQNEAQLEKSRLLSDRFSAERPKGSFSTLEIQRTEQGDSAMYLCASSLALRGQETQYFGPGTRLLVL.

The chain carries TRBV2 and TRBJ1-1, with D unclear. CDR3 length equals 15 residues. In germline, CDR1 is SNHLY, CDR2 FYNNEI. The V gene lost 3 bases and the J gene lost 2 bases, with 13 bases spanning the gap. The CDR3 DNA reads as TGTGCCAGCAGTGACGAGGGAGGAGCCAACACTGAAGCTTTCTTT. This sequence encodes CASSDEGGANTEAFF.

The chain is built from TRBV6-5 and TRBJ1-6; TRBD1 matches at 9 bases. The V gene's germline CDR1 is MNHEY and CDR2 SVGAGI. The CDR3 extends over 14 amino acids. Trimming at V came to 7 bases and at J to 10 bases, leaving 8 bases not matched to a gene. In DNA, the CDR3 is TGTGCCAGCACGGGGACAGGGTCGCGGTCACCCCTCCACTTT. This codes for CASTGTGSRSPLHF.

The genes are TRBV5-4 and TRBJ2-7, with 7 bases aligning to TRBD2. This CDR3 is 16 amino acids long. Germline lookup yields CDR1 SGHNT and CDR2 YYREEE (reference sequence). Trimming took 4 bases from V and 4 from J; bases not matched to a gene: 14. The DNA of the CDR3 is TGTGCCAGCAGCCCAGGATCTGCGGGGGTACAATACGAGCAGTACTTC. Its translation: CASSPGSAGVQYEQYF.

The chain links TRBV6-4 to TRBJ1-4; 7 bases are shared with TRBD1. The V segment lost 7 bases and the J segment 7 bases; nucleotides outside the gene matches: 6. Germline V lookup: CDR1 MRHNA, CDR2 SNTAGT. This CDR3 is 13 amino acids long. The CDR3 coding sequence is TGTGCCAGCACAAGACAGGGAGGTGAAAAACTGTTTTTT. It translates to CASTRQGGEKLFF.

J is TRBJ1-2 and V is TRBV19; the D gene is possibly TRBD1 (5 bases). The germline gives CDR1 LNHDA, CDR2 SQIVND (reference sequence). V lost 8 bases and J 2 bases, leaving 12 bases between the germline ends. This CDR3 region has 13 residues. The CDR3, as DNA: TGTGCCAGTTTCGGCAGGGCAAACTATGGCTACACCTTC. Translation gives CASFGRANYGYTF.